This passage covers 29 T cell receptor beta chains from one sample sequenced in a study of blood T cell repertoires in COVID-19 (dated by TCRdb to 2019 to 2021). The receptor library was made with the immunoSEQ multiplex PCR assay. TCRdb's version of the immuneACCESS table is confined to in-frame rearrangements and falls short of the full clone set. An unresolved V gene accounts for under half of the shortfall where checked; the remainder is of unknown origin. The sample yields roughly 250,000 clones; roughly 84% were counted once. The ten largest clones add up to about 1.5% of the sample. Material: peripheral blood. These receptors were taken from a woman aged 35 to 49 who had recovered from COVID-19.

The table lists this clone with a few counts. The chain recombines TRBV20-1 with TRBJ2-3, with 9 bases that match TRBD2. This CDR3 is 15 amino acids long. V lost 3 bases and J lost 1; bases outside the gene matches: 5. In germline, CDR1 is DFQATT, CDR2 SNEGSKA (reference sequence). CDR3: CSASPIAGGTDTQYF. For the CDR3, the DNA is TGCAGTGCTAGTCCGATAGCGGGGGGCACAGATACGCAGTATTTT.

This chain links TRBV19 with TRBJ2-5, with 8 positions matching TRBD1. Germline V CDR1 and CDR2: LNHDA, SQIVND (reference sequence). There are 14 residues in the CDR3. Losses at the gene ends were 3 bases for V and 4 bases for J; bases not matched to a gene: 4. CDR3 protein: CASSIRDRRETQYF. Written as DNA, the CDR3 is TGTGCCAGTAGTATCCGGGACAGGCGAGAGACCCAGTACTTC.

This clone is a singleton in its sample. At one end the junction does not follow the germline gene, possibly because of a read error. CDR3: CANSLDSYGYTF. The CDR3 nucleotides read TGCGCCAACAGCCTCGACAGCTATGGCTACACCTTC. The rearrangement uses TRBV5-1 and TRBJ1-2, with D possibly TRBD1 on 5 matching bases. CDR1 is SGHRS and CDR2 is YFSETQ in the germline V gene. There are 12 residues in the CDR3.

The chain has TRBV5-1 and TRBJ2-1; TRBD2 agrees at 9 bases. With 2 bases clipped from V and 8 bases from J, the junction kept 5 bases outside the gene matches. CDR3 length: 14 residues. CDR1 is SGHRS and CDR2 is YFSETQ in the germline V gene. CDR3 region: CASSFAGGLDEQFF. Written as DNA, the CDR3 is TGCGCCAGCAGCTTTGCGGGGGGGCTGGATGAGCAGTTCTTC.

J is TRBJ2-3 and V is TRBV24-1, with TRBD2 as a possible D gene (5 bases). Germline CDR1 and CDR2: KGHDR and SFDVKD. There are 16 residues in the CDR3. Deletions cut 3 bases from V and 4 bases from J, with 16 bases between. The CDR3 DNA reads TGTGCCACCAGTGATACCGGCCATGGAGGTGCAGATACGCAGTATTTT. This sequence encodes CATSDTGHGGADTQYF.

CDR3 DNA: TGTGCCAGCAGCTTTGGGACAAACACCGGGGAGCTGTTTTTT. The encoded protein is CASSFGTNTGELFF. The chain is built from TRBV7-6 and TRBJ2-2; D may be TRBD1 (6 bases). Germline lookup yields CDR1 SGHVS and CDR2 FNYEAQ. The CDR3 loop spans 14 amino acids. The V gene lost 3 bases and the J gene lost 2 bases, with 7 bases spanning the gap. The full variable domain, with the rest looked up from reference TRBV7-6 and TRBJ2-2, is GAGVSQSPRYKVTKRGQDVALRCDPISGHVSLYWYRQALGQGPEFLTYFNYEAQQDKSGLPNDRFSAERPEGSISTLTIQRTEQRDSAMYRCASSFGTNTGELFFGEGSRLTVL.

The rearrangement links TRBV18 to TRBJ1-2, with D possibly TRBD1 on 5 matching bases. With 3 bases removed from V and 9 bases from J, the gap between germline ends came to 14 bases. In germline, CDR1 is KGHSH, CDR2 LQKENI. The length of the CDR3 is 13 residues. The CDR3 reads CASSPPRQRSYTF. The CDR3 DNA reads as TGTGCCAGCTCACCCCCGCGACAGAGGAGCTACACCTTC.

This chain joins TRBV20-1 and TRBJ2-1; D uncertain. The length of the CDR3 is 11 residues. Trimming took 0 bases from V and 13 from J, leaving 10 bases between them. CDR1 is DFQATT, CDR2 SNEGSKA, per germline (reference sequence). The CDR3 spells CSAREEVFQFF. DNA for the CDR3: TGCAGTGCTAGAGAAGAGGTGTTTCAGTTCTTC.

The chain uses TRBV19 and TRBJ2-7, with 8 nucleotides matching TRBD1. The trim removed 10 bases at V and 2 bases at J, leaving 13 bases unmatched. This CDR3 comprises 15 residues. Germline V CDR1 and CDR2: LNHDA, SQIVND (reference sequence). The DNA of the CDR3 is TGTGCCACCTCTCCCGGGCAGGGGGCAACCTACGAGCAGTACTTC. It yields the protein CATSPGQGATYEQYF.

The chain has TRBV24-1 and TRBJ2-3; 9 bases match TRBD1. The J segment lost 5 bases and the V segment lost 5 bases, leaving 7 bases of the junction unmatched. The CDR3 is made up of 15 amino acids. Germline lookup yields CDR1 KGHDR and CDR2 SFDVKD. Here the CDR3 reads CATSVGQGREDTQYF. The CDR3 DNA sequence: TGTGCCACCAGTGTGGGACAGGGCAGGGAAGATACGCAGTATTTT.

This sequence joins TRBV5-1 and TRBJ1-2, with TRBD1 matching over 8 bases. Germline values: CDR1 SGHRS, CDR2 YFSETQ. J lost 6 bases, V lost 0 bases, and 7 bases had no gene match. The CDR3 runs to 15 residues. CDR3 bases: TGCGCCAGCAGCTTGGGCCGAGGACAGGGCCATGGCTACACCTTC. Translation gives CASSLGRGQGHGYTF.

There are a few counts of this clone. The chain is built from TRBV18 and TRBJ2-7; D unresolved. Trimming took 6 bases from V and 4 from J, leaving 7 bases between them. Per germline, CDR1 KGHSH and CDR2 LQKENI. The CDR3 sequence is 11 residues long. CDR3 DNA: TGTGCCAGCTCCGCCCTATACGAGCAGTACTTC. Protein: CASSALYEQYF. Using reference TRBV18 and TRBJ2-7 for the parts outside the CDR3, the full variable domain is NAGVMQNPRHLVRRRGQEARLRCSPMKGHSHVYWYRQLPEEGLKFMVYLQKENIIDESGMPKERFSAEFPKEGPSILRIQQVVRGDSAAYFCASSALYEQYFGPGTRLTVT.

The CDR3 sequence: CASSLSSDSGLGEKLFF. CDR3 DNA: TGTGCCAGCAGTTTATCCTCCGATTCAGGGCTAGGGGAAAAACTGTTTTTT. The chain combines TRBV27 with TRBJ1-4, with a weak D call TRBD1 (5 bases). CDR1 is MNHEY and CDR2 is SMNVEV in the germline V gene (reference sequence). Between the trimmed V and J ends, which lost 0 bases and 8 bases, there was a span of 19 bases. The CDR3 loop spans 17 amino acids.

This clone was observed a few times. The V and J genes are TRBV7-9 and TRBJ2-7; possible D gene TRBD2, 5 bases. V shed 1 base and J shed 2 bases, with 9 bases lying between them. Germline loops: CDR1 SEHNR, CDR2 FQNEAQ (reference sequence). The CDR3 is made up of 14 amino acids. As DNA, the CDR3 is TGTGCCAGCAGCTTAGACTACGGGACCTACGAGCAGTACTTC. Protein: CASSLDYGTYEQYF.

The genes are TRBV3-1 (or the pseudogene TRBV3-2) and TRBJ1-2; D gene unclear. There are 14 residues in the CDR3. V was clipped by 0 bases and J by 4 bases, with 9 bases between them. Germline V gene data show CDR1 as LGHDT and CDR2 as YNNKEL (reference sequence). As DNA, the CDR3 is TGTGCCAGCAGCCAAGATAACGGTATCTATGGCTACACCTTC. Translating it yields CASSQDNGIYGYTF.

The chain links TRBV4-1 to TRBJ2-4; TRBD2 matches at 15 bases. This CDR3 spans 20 amino acids. CDR1 and CDR2 (germline): MGHRA, YSYEKL. The junction had 8 bases not matched to a gene; V was cut back by 0 bases and J by 2 bases. This CDR3 is CASSQEGTSGGSGTKNIQYF. The DNA of the CDR3 is TGCGCCAGCAGCCAAGAAGGGACTAGCGGGGGGTCAGGGACCAAAAACATTCAGTACTTC.

The chain couples TRBV28 to TRBJ1-4; 8 nucleotides match TRBD1. The CDR3 is made up of 13 amino acids. J lost 7 bases, V lost 10 bases, and 8 bases had no gene match. The germline V gene encodes CDR1 MDHEN and CDR2 SYDVKM. The CDR3 nucleotides read TGTGCCATCAAACAGGGGGGAAGTGAAAAACTGTTTTTT. Amino acid sequence: CAIKQGGSEKLFF.

This chain joins TRBV28 and TRBJ1-2, with TRBD1 identical over 8 bases. With 4 bases clipped from V and 4 bases from J, the junction kept 5 bases outside the gene matches. The CDR3 runs 14 residues. The V gene's germline CDR1 is MDHEN and CDR2 SYDVKM. The CDR3: CASSSDRASYGYTF. The DNA for the CDR3 is TGTGCCAGCAGTTCGGACAGGGCGTCCTATGGCTACACCTTC.

The rearrangement uses TRBV5-1 and TRBJ1-6, with D unresolved. Trimming cost V 5 bases and J 1 base, with 7 bases left between them. Germline lookup yields CDR1 SGHRS and CDR2 YFSETQ. The CDR3 extends over 14 amino acids. The CDR3 loop reads CASRSGSYNSPLHF. The DNA for the CDR3 is TGCGCCAGCAGATCCGGGTCCTATAATTCACCCCTCCACTTT.

The chain links TRBV28 to TRBJ1-3, with 8 bases lining up with TRBD1. Germline trimming cut 5 bases from V and 4 bases from J; bases unmatched to any gene: 13. Germline lookup yields CDR1 MDHEN and CDR2 SYDVKM. This CDR3 region has 17 residues. The CDR3 loop reads CASSPPGQGLSGNTIYF. In DNA form, the CDR3 reads TGTGCCAGCAGTCCGCCCGGACAGGGCCTTTCAGGAAACACCATATATTTT. Full variable domain (missing parts from reference TRBV28 and TRBJ1-3): DVKVTQSSRYLVKRTGEKVFLECVQDMDHENMFWYRQDPGLGLRLIYFSYDVKMKEKGDIPEGYSVSREKKERFSLILESASTNQTSMYLCASSPPGQGLSGNTIYFGEGSWLTVV.

This clone occurred many times. The chain is built from TRBV2 and TRBJ2-7, with D maybe TRBD1 (5 bases). The CDR3 covers 12 residues. Trimming removed 5 bases at V and 5 bases at J, with 10 bases between. Per the germline V gene, CDR1 is SNHLY and CDR2 is FYNNEI. CDR3 in DNA: TGTGCCAGCAGTTTTACAGGAGACGAGCAGTACTTC. Translating it yields CASSFTGDEQYF. Drawing the rest from reference TRBV2 and TRBJ2-7, the complete variable domain is EPEVTQTPSHQVTQMGQEVILRCVPISNHLYFYWYRQILGQKVEFLVSFYNNEISEKSEIFDDQFSVERPDGSNFTLKIRSTKLEDSAMYFCASSFTGDEQYFGPGTRLTVT.

The CDR3 DNA reads TGTGCCTGGACTAGCAATGAGCAGTTCTTC. It translates to CAWTSNEQFF. The V call is TRBV30, the J call TRBJ2-1, with unresolved D. Germline loops: CDR1 GTSNPN, CDR2 SVGIG (reference sequence). This CDR3 comprises 10 residues. V was trimmed by 4 bases and J by 6 bases, leaving 4 bases between them. Full variable domain (rest looked up from reference TRBV30 and TRBJ2-1): SQTIHQWPATLVQPVGSPLSLECTVEGTSNPNLYWYRQAAGRGLQLLFYSVGIGQISSEVPQNLSASRPQDRQFILSSKKLLLSDSGFYLCAWTSNEQFFGPGTRLTVL.

The V call is TRBV19, the J call TRBJ2-7, with 8 bases lining up with TRBD1. From germline, CDR1 is LNHDA and CDR2 SQIVND (reference sequence). J gave up 6 bases and V 4 bases, and 8 bases lay outside the gene matches. The CDR3 is 14 residues long. CDR3 sequence (DNA): TGTGCCAGTAGTACGGACAGGGTCGGGTCCGAGCAGTACTTC. It codes for CASSTDRVGSEQYF.

The V call is TRBV10-2, the J call TRBJ2-7; 9 bases match TRBD1. This CDR3 contains 14 residues. CDR1 WSHSY and CDR2 SAAADI come from the germline V gene. Trimming at V came to 6 bases and at J to 3 bases, leaving 6 bases not matched to a gene. CDR3 sequence: CASRETGGDYEQYF. In DNA, the CDR3 is TGCGCCAGCAGGGAGACAGGGGGTGACTACGAGCAGTACTTC.

The chain recombines TRBV7-9 with TRBJ1-2; D ambiguous. This CDR3 is 14 amino acids long. CDR1 and CDR2 from the germline V gene are SEHNR and FQNEAQ (reference sequence). The V end lost 1 base, the J end lost 7 bases, and 13 bases lay between the germline ends. This CDR3 is CASSLEFLGSGYTF. The CDR3 DNA reads TGTGCCAGCAGCTTAGAATTTTTGGGGAGTGGCTACACCTTC.

The J gene is TRBJ2-1, the V gene TRBV28, with TRBD2 matching over 7 bases. The J segment lost 2 bases and the V segment lost 6 bases, leaving 10 bases of the junction unmatched. The CDR3 extends over 16 amino acids. Germline lookup yields CDR1 MDHEN and CDR2 SYDVKM. The CDR3 spells CASSLPHGGAYNEQFF. CDR3 bases: TGTGCCAGCAGCCTCCCCCATGGGGGGGCCTACAATGAGCAGTTCTTC.

Remarks on this clone: At one of its ends the junction is not consistent with the germline gene, which may arise from a read error. This rearrangement joins TRBV6-1 to TRBJ1-2; possible D gene TRBD1, 5 bases. CDR3 length: 15 amino acids. Looked up from germline, CDR1 is MNHNS and CDR2 is SASEGT. In DNA form, the CDR3 reads TGTGCCAGCAGGGAAGGGGTGGGCTTGAACTATGGCTACACCTTC. This codes for CASREGVGLNYGYTF.

This rearrangement joins TRBV5-1 to TRBJ1-6; D gene uncertain. From germline, CDR1 is SGHRS and CDR2 YFSETQ. The CDR3 sequence is 12 residues long. V was cut by 1 base and J by 10 bases, with 6 bases left in between. The CDR3 loop reads CASSLNRSPLHF. The DNA for the CDR3 is TGCGCCAGCAGCTTGAATCGGTCACCCCTCCACTTT.

The rearrangement links TRBV27 to TRBJ1-1; TRBD1 matches 12 bases. V shed 6 bases and J 5 bases; nucleotides not matched to a gene: 13. Germline V gene sequence: CDR1 MNHEY, CDR2 SMNVEV (reference sequence). The CDR3 length is 17 residues. The CDR3 bases are TGTGCCAGCAGACCCGCCGGGACAGGGGGCTTAGGAACTGAAGCTTTCTTT. Translation: CASRPAGTGGLGTEAFF.